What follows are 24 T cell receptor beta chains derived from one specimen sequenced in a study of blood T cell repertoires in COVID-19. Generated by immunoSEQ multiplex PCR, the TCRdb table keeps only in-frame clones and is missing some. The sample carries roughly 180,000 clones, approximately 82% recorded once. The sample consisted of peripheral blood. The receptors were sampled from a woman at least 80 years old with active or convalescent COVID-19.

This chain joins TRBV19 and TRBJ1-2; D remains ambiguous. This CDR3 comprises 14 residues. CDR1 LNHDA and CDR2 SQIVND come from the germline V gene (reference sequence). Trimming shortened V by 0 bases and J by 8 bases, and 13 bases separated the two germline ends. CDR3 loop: CASSIDYAGTGYTF. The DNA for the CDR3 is TGTGCCAGTAGTATAGATTACGCAGGAACCGGCTACACCTTC.

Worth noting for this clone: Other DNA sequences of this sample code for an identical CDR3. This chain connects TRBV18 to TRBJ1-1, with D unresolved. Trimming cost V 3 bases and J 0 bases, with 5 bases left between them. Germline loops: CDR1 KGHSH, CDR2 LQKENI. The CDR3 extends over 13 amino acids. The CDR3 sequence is CASSPDMNTEAFF. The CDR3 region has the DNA TGTGCCAGCTCACCCGACATGAACACTGAAGCTTTCTTT.

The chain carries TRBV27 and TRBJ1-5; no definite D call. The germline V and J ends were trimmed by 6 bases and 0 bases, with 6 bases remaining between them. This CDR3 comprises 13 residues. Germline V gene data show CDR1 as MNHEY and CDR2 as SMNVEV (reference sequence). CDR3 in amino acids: CASRHYSNQPQHF. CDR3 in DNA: TGTGCCAGCAGGCACTATAGCAATCAGCCCCAGCATTTT.

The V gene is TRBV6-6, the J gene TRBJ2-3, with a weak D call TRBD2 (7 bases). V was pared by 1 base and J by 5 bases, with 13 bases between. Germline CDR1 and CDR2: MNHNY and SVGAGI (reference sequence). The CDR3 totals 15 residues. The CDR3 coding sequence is TGTGCCAGCAGTTACTTTCGGGGGGCTGAAGATACGCAGTATTTT. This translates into CASSYFRGAEDTQYF.

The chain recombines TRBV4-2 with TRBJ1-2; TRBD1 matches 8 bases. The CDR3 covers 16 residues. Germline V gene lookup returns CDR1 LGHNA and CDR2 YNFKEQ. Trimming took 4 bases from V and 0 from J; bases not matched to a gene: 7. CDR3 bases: TGTGCCAGCAGCCGAGGGACAGGAGATACTAACTATGGCTACACCTTC. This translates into CASSRGTGDTNYGYTF.

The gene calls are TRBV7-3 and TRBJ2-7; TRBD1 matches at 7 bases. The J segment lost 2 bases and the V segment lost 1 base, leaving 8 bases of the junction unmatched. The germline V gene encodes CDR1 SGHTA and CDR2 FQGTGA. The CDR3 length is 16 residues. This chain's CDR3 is CASSLSPGQITYEQYF. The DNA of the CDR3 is TGTGCCAGCAGCTTAAGCCCGGGACAGATCACCTACGAGCAGTACTTC.

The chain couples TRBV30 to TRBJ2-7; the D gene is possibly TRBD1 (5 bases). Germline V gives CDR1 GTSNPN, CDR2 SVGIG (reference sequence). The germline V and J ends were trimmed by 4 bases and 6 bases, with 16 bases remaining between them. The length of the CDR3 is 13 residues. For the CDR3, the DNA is TGTGCCTGGACCCCGACGGTTAGGGGCGAGCAGTACTTC. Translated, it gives CAWTPTVRGEQYF.

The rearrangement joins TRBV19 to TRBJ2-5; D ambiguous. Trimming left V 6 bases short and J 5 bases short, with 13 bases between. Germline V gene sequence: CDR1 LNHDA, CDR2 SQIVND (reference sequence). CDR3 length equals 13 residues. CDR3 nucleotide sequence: TGTGCCAGTAGCTCGGCGGCTGGGGAGACCCAGTACTTC. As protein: CASSSAAGETQYF. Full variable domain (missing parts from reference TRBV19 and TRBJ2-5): DGGITQSPKYLFRKEGQNVTLSCEQNLNHDAMYWYRQDPGQGLRLIYYSQIVNDFQKGDIAEGYSVSREKKESFPLTVTSAQKNPTAFYLCASSSAAGETQYFGPGTRLLVL.

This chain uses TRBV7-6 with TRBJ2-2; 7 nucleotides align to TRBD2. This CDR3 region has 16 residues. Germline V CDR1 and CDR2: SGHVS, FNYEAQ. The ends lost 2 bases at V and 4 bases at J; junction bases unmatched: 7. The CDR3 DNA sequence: TGTGCCAGCAGCTTAATAGGGTGGACTAGCACCGGGGAGCTGTTTTTT. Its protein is CASSLIGWTSTGELFF.

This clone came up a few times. For the CDR3, the DNA is TGTGCCAGCAGTTACGGGAGCTCCTACAATGAGCAGTTCTTC. This encodes CASSYGSSYNEQFF. The chain has TRBV6-6 and TRBJ2-1; D might be TRBD2 (5 bases). Germline-derived CDR1 and CDR2 are MNHNY and SVGAGI (reference sequence). CDR3 length: 14 residues. V was pared by 2 bases and J by 0 bases, with 5 bases between.

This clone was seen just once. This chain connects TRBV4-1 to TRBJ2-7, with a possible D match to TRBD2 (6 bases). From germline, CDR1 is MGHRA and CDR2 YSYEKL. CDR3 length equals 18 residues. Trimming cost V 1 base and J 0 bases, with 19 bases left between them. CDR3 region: CASSQAVWEASSSYEQYF. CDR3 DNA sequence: TGCGCCAGCAGCCAAGCGGTGTGGGAGGCCTCGAGCTCCTACGAGCAGTACTTC.

The CDR3, as DNA: TGTGCCAGCAGCCAAGGGGGGCGCATGGGGAAACTGTTTTTT. Translating gives CASSQGGRMGKLFF. The rearrangement uses TRBV3-1 (or the pseudogene TRBV3-2) and TRBJ1-4; D perhaps matches TRBD1 (6 bases). V lost 1 base and J lost 11, with 14 bases in between. CDR3 length: 14 amino acids. In germline, CDR1 is LGHDT, CDR2 YNNKEL (reference sequence).

CDR3 nucleotide sequence: TGCGCCAGCAGCTTGGGACAGGGGGGTCCTGGGGTGTCCACTGAAGCTTTCTTT. This translates into CASSLGQGGPGVSTEAFF. V is TRBV5-1 and J is TRBJ1-1; TRBD1 matches 9 bases. V lost 0 bases and J lost 4; bases outside the gene matches: 13. There are 18 residues in the CDR3. Germline assignment: CDR1 SGHRS and CDR2 YFSETQ.

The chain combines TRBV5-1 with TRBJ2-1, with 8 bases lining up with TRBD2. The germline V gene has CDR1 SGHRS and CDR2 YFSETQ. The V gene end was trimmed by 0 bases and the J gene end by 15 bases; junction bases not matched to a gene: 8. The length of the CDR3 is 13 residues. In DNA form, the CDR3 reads TGCGCCAGCAGCTTGGAGGGGACTAGAGCGCTGTTCTTC. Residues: CASSLEGTRALFF.

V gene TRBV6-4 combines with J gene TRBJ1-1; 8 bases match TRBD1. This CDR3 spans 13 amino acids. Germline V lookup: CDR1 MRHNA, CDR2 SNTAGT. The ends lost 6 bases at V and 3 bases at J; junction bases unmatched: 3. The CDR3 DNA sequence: TGTGCCAGCAGCGCGGACAGGGACACTGAAGCTTTCTTT. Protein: CASSADRDTEAFF.

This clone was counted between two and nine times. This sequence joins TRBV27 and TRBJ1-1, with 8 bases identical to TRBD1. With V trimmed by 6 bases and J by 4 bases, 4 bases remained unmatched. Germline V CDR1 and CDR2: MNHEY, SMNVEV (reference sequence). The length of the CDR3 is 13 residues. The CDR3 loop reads CASRLTGGTEAFF. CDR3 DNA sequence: TGTGCCAGCAGACTTACAGGGGGCACTGAAGCTTTCTTT.

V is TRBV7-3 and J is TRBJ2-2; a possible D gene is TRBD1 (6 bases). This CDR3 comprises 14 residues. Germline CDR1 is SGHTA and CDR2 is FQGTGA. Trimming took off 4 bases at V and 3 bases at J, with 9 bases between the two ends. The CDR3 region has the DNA TGTGCCAGCAGCTGGGGGCCTGACACCGGGGAGCTGTTTTTT. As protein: CASSWGPDTGELFF.

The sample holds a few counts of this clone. The CDR3 protein is CASSQTGFLKNIQYF. As DNA, the CDR3 is TGCGCCAGCAGTCAGACAGGGTTTTTGAAAAACATTCAGTACTTC. The rearrangement joins TRBV5-1 to TRBJ2-4, with 7 bases that match TRBD1. The CDR3 consists of 15 residues. Germline V gives CDR1 SGHRS, CDR2 YFSETQ. With 5 bases clipped from V and 4 bases from J, the junction kept 9 bases outside the gene matches.

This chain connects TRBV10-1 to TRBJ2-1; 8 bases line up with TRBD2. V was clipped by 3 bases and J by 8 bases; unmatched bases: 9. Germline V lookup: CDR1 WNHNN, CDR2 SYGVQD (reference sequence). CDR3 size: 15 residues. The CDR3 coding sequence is TGCGCCAGCAGTGACCCAAGCGGGAGTATCGATGAGCAGTTCTTC. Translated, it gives CASSDPSGSIDEQFF.

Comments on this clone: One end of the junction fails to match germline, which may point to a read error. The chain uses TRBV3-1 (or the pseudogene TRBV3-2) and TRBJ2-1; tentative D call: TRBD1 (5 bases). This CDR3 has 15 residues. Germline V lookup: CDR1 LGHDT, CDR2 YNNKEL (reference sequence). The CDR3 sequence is CASSRLSPDPGGALF. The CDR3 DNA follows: TGTGCCAGCAGCCGGCTATCACCCGACCCGGGTGGGGCTCTCTTC.

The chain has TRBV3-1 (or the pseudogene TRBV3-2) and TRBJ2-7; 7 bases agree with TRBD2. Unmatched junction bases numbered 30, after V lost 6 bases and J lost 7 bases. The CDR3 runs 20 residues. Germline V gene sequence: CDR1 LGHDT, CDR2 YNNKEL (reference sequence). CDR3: CASSRVNSEMAGETAREQYF. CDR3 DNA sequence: TGTGCCAGCAGTCGCGTCAATTCTGAGATGGCGGGAGAAACGGCTAGGGAGCAGTACTTC.

In DNA form, the CDR3 reads TGTGCCTGGAGTGTATCCCTGGGAGGGGCTAATGAGCAGTTCTTC. It specifies CAWSVSLGGANEQFF. V gene TRBV30 combines with J gene TRBJ2-1; 7 nucleotides line up with TRBD2. Germline CDR1 GTSNPN, CDR2 SVGIG (reference sequence). V dropped 0 bases and J dropped 7; count of bases not matched to a gene: 9. CDR3 size: 15 residues.

In DNA form, the CDR3 reads TGTGCCAGTACCGACAGGTTTGGATCTCGATTCTCTGGAAACACCATATATTTT. Protein product: CASTDRFGSRFSGNTIYF. The chain has TRBV19 and TRBJ1-3; possibly TRBD1 for D (6 bases). Trimming cost V 7 bases and J 0 bases, with 22 bases left between them. The CDR3 consists of 18 residues. CDR1 is LNHDA, CDR2 SQIVND, per germline (reference sequence).

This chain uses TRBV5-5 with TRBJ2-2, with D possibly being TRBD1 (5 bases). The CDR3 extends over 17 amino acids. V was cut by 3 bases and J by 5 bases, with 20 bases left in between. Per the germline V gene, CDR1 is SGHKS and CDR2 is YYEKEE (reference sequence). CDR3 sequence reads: CASSWGEGAPDTGELFF. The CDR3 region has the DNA TGTGCCAGCAGCTGGGGTGAAGGGGCGCCCGATACCGGGGAGCTGTTTTTT.